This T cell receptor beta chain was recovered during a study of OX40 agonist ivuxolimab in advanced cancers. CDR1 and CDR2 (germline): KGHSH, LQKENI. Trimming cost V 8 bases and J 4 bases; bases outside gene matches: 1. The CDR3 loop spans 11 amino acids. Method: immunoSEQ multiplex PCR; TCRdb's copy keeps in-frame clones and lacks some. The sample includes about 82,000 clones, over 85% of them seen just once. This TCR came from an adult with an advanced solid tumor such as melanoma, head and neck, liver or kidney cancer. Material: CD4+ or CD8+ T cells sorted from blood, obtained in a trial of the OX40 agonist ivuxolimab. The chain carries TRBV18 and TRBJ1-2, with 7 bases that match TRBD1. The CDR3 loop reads CASRDSYGYTF. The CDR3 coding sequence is TGTGCCAGCCGGGACAGCTATGGCTACACCTTC.